Each of the 14 T cell receptor beta chains below was sequenced from the same sample in a study of blood T cell repertoires in COVID-19. Here immunoSEQ multiplex PCR was the method, and the copy in TCRdb shows in-frame clones only, minus some. This table has more than 150,000 clones, around 82% appearing once. Material: peripheral blood. These receptors all come from a woman aged 80 or over with acute or convalescent COVID-19.

About this clone: Other DNA sequences in the sample encode the same CDR3. V is TRBV7-2 and J is TRBJ2-2; 10 nucleotides align to TRBD2. V dropped 2 bases and J dropped 5; count of bases not matched to a gene: 2. Germline V CDR1 and CDR2: SGHTA, FQGNSA. There are 15 residues in the CDR3. In nucleotides, the CDR3 is TGTGCCAGCAGCTTAACTAGCGGGGCAACCGGGGAGCTGTTTTTT. Its translation: CASSLTSGATGELFF.

The sample holds one count of this clone. The chain recombines TRBV9 with TRBJ1-4, with D possibly matching TRBD1 (5 bases). Germline assignment: CDR1 SGDLS and CDR2 YYNGEE. The length of the CDR3 is 16 residues. Trimming pared 4 bases from V and 3 bases from J, leaving 16 bases between. In DNA, the CDR3 is TGTGCCAGCAGCCCCAGGGCCTTGGGGTCTAATGAAAAACTGTTTTTT. Translation: CASSPRALGSNEKLFF.

The V gene is TRBV2, the J gene TRBJ1-5; a weak D match, TRBD1 (6 bases). The V gene's germline CDR1 is SNHLY and CDR2 FYNNEI. The CDR3 has 13 residues. V lost 5 bases to trimming and J lost 2 bases, with 7 bases between them. The CDR3 here is CASSSGGNQPQHF. The CDR3, as DNA: TGTGCCAGCAGTTCAGGGGGCAATCAGCCCCAGCATTTT. Looking up the rest from reference TRBV2 and TRBJ1-5 gives the full variable domain: EPEVTQTPSHQVTQMGQEVILRCVPISNHLYFYWYRQILGQKVEFLVSFYNNEISEKSEIFDDQFSVERPDGSNFTLKIRSTKLEDSAMYFCASSSGGNQPQHFGDGTRLSIL.

The V gene is TRBV5-1, the J gene TRBJ2-7; D is perhaps TRBD1 (6 bases). CDR1 is SGHRS and CDR2 is YFSETQ in the germline V gene. This CDR3 comprises 13 residues. V dropped 5 bases and J dropped 6 bases, with 15 bases sitting between them. In DNA form, the CDR3 reads TGCGCCAGCAGTCGTCCTACAGGGATCGAGCAGTACTTC. Protein: CASSRPTGIEQYF.

The chain employs TRBV7-9 and TRBJ2-5; D possibly corresponds to TRBD2 (6 bases). Trimming left V 5 bases short and J 7 bases short, with 17 bases between. The CDR3 covers 14 residues. CDR1 and CDR2 from the germline V gene are SEHNR and FQNEAQ (reference sequence). The CDR3: CASSRTISGGTQYF. The CDR3 bases are TGTGCCAGCAGCAGGACTATTTCTGGGGGGACCCAGTACTTC.

This clone has just one count. The chain carries TRBV7-2 and TRBJ2-3, with 7 bases aligning to TRBD2. After removal of 0 bases from V and 1 base from J, the junction contained 10 bases not matched to a gene. The CDR3 contains 18 residues. CDR1 and CDR2 from the germline V gene are SGHTA and FQGNSA. CDR3: CASSLALGASGGTDTQYF. Here the CDR3 DNA reads TGTGCCAGCAGCTTAGCGTTGGGAGCGAGCGGGGGCACAGATACGCAGTATTTT.

A few counts support this clone. CDR3 residues: CASSALSGGRPSYEQYF. As DNA, the CDR3 is TGTGCCAGCAGCGCCCTATCGGGCGGGAGGCCGTCCTACGAGCAGTACTTC. The chain has TRBV7-6 and TRBJ2-7; 8 bases are a match to TRBD2. Germline assignment: CDR1 SGHVS and CDR2 FNYEAQ. CDR3 length: 17 residues. The J segment lost 1 base and the V segment lost 5 bases, leaving 13 bases of the junction unmatched.

This clone was seen more than once but under ten times. The V gene is TRBV10-1, the J gene TRBJ1-1, with no clear D. From germline, CDR1 is WNHNN and CDR2 SYGVQD (reference sequence). This CDR3 spans 13 amino acids. V was shortened by 6 bases and J by 0 bases, with 8 bases between the two germline ends. The CDR3 sequence: CASRQSMNTEAFF. For the CDR3, the DNA is TGCGCCAGCAGACAGTCAATGAACACTGAAGCTTTCTTT.

This clone was recorded only once. The V and J genes are TRBV9 and TRBJ2-7, with D possibly TRBD2 on 6 matching bases. The V end lost 0 bases, the J end lost 5 bases, and 12 bases lay between the germline ends. The CDR3 totals 14 residues. Germline-derived CDR1 and CDR2 are SGDLS and YYNGEE. CDR3 sequence reads: CASSVAGRRDEQYF. CDR3 DNA sequence: TGTGCCAGCAGCGTAGCTGGGAGGAGGGACGAGCAGTACTTC.

The table lists this clone with a few counts. The V and J genes are TRBV11-2 and TRBJ1-1; weak D call: TRBD1 (6 bases). CDR3 length equals 15 residues. The germline V gene encodes CDR1 SGHAT and CDR2 FQNNGV. Trimming stripped 1 base from V and 0 bases from J, with 9 bases between. The CDR3 bases are TGTGCCAGCAGCTTAGGTCCAGGGGTGAACACTGAAGCTTTCTTT. As protein: CASSLGPGVNTEAFF.

The chain couples TRBV27 to TRBJ2-1; a weak D match, TRBD2 (5 bases). Trimming removed 5 bases at V and 1 base at J, with 12 bases between. CDR3 length equals 15 residues. The germline gives CDR1 MNHEY, CDR2 SMNVEV (reference sequence). CDR3 protein: CASSLRSGSYNEQFF. The CDR3 DNA is TGTGCCAGCAGTCTGCGGTCGGGATCCTACAATGAGCAGTTCTTC.

V gene TRBV6-6 combines with J gene TRBJ1-2; 8 bases are shared with TRBD1. The V gene's germline CDR1 is MNHNY and CDR2 SVGAGI (reference sequence). Trimming took 7 bases from V and 7 from J; bases not matched to a gene: 11. The CDR3 is 14 residues long. In DNA, the CDR3 is TGTGCCAGCATCATCTCGCAGGGGGCGCGTGGCTACACCTTC. Amino acid sequence: CASIISQGARGYTF.

This chain joins TRBV24-1 and TRBJ1-5, with a tentative D call TRBD1 (5 bases). Germline CDR1 and CDR2: KGHDR and SFDVKD. Trimming removed 3 bases at V and 4 bases at J, with 6 bases between. This CDR3 comprises 13 residues. The CDR3 reads CATSDAGNQPQHF. CDR3 nucleotides: TGTGCCACCAGTGATGCAGGGAATCAGCCCCAGCATTTT.

This chain joins TRBV7-9 and TRBJ2-1; D unclear. Germline values: CDR1 SEHNR, CDR2 FQNEAQ (reference sequence). CDR3 length: 13 amino acids. Trimming cost V 2 bases and J 4 bases, with 6 bases left between them. The DNA of the CDR3 is TGTGCCAGCAGCTTAAACAAGTACAATGAGCAGTTCTTC. Its translation is CASSLNKYNEQFF.